This TCR beta chain was identified during a study of human T cells and chemical hapten exposure. Study context: The patients, most of them female, presented with alopecia areata, totalis or universalis. Study-level results: The donor cohort had alopecia, so its immune response may not match that of healthy people.

Time point here: pre-sensitization, week 0. Treatment meaning: therapeutic diphenylcyclopropenone sensitization with weekly scalp DPC. Alopecia patients, 18 to 70 years old and DPC-suitable, served as donors. The V and J ends lost 6 bases and 4 bases, in that order; junction bases with no gene match: 10. Germline V gives CDR1 DFQATT, CDR2 SNEGSKA (reference sequence). This CDR3 comprises 15 residues. This clonotype was detected ten times or more. What it binds is not known. TCRdb re-called the RACE reads through MiXCR, storing one row per CDR3 protein. The sample shows tens of thousands of distinct CDR3 sequences, 9.5% to 15% of them seen only once.

Sequencing was performed on whole blood, taken in connection with sensitization to the hapten diphenylcyclopropenone (DPC). The TCR originated in a woman in her thirties with alopecia areata. Some clones in this sample may be carry-over from other donors' samples. V is TRBV20-1 and J is TRBJ2-1; TRBD2 agrees at 9 bases. DNA for the CDR3: TGCAGTGCCCCCTTAGCGGGAGCCTTGTACAATGAGCAGTTCTTC. The encoded protein is CSAPLAGALYNEQFF.